This T cell receptor (beta chain) was observed in a study of blood T cell repertoires in COVID-19. Study in general: In each case, the material was cDNA or gDNA derived from T cells, B-cell-depleted T cells, or PBMCs.

The protocol was immunoSEQ multiplex PCR, while the TCRdb copy is restricted to in-frame clones and leaves out a portion. The table lists about 110,000 clones, about 91% of them singletons. CDR1 is SGHVS and CDR2 is FNYEAQ in the germline V gene. The CDR3 loop spans 15 amino acids. The V gene lost 6 bases and the J gene lost 1 base, with 15 bases spanning the gap. The sequence was collected from a man aged 50-60 years with active or convalescent COVID-19. The specimen was peripheral blood. The chain employs TRBV7-6 and TRBJ1-2, with no clear D. CDR3 bases: TGTGCCAGCAGTGCCGGGAGCCCCGTTAACTATGGCTACACCTTC. It codes for CASSAGSPVNYGYTF.